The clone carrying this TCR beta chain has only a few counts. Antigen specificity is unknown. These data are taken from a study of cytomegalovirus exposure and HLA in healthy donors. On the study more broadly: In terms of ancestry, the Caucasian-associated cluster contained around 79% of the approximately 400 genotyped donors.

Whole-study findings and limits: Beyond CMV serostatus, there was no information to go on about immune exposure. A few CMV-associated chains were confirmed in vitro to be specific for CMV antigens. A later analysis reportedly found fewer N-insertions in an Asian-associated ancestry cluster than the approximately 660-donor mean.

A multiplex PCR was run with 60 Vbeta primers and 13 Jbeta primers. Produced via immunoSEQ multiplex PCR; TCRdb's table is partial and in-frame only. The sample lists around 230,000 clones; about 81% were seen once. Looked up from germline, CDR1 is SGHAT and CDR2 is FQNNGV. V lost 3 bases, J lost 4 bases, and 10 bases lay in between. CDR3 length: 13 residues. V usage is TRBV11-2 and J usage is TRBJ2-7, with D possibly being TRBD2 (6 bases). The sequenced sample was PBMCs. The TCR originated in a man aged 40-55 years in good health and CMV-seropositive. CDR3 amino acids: CASSFGGAYEQYF. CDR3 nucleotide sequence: TGTGCCAGCAGCTTCGGGGGAGCGTACGAGCAGTACTTC.